This TCR beta chain was identified in a study of cytotoxic CD8 clonotypes in ibrutinib-treated CLL (dated by TCRdb to the early 2020s). Regarding the complete study: The cohort had 11 relapsed/refractory and around 14 treatment-naive patients; under 18 were IGHV unmutated. Responses were partial in 24 patients and complete in 2; after median about 5.5 years follow-up, about 14 stayed in remission and about twelve progressed. Samples at response were collected after a median of about 12 months of treatment, with a range of 6 to 36 months. On average, each sample yielded roughly 250,000 productive templates and 94,082 productive rearrangements. Of the 90 or so people in the trial, 26 had longitudinal samples available. Cryopreserved peripheral blood mononuclear cells were collected before treatment, at response, and at either disease progression or sustained remission. Every remission and progressive disease sample was obtained while ibrutinib was still being received by the patients. What the study reported, not specific to this receptor: At baseline, clonality was higher than in age-matched healthy donors and showed a strong correlation with circulating CD8+ T-cell counts. Lymph node repertoires were not examined, and the timing of sampling was not matched between patients in sustained remission and those whose disease progressed. Clonality increased at ibrutinib response, stayed stable in sustained remission, and fell back toward baseline at progression. Public clonotypes were rare and either shrank or stayed stable during treatment, and the rise in clonality at ibrutinib response reflected expansion of private clonotypes.

Ends trimmed: V by 4 bases, J by 7 bases; bases unmatched to a gene: 15. There are 16 amino acids in the CDR3, from cysteine to phenylalanine inclusive. The DNA shown is the 48-base CDR3, in frame from base 1. For CDR1 and CDR2, the germline V gene lists MDHEN and SYDVKM. Worth noting for this clone: Its specific antigen is unknown. There are no base qualities to consult, and no much larger clone falls within one base.

The sample's time point, from its label and the paper: 12 months on ibrutinib. Approximately 2 micrograms of genomic DNA were extracted from cryopreserved PBMCs for TCR beta library preparation. Longitudinal blood samples from CLL patients on ibrutinib monotherapy were analyzed using high-throughput TCR beta sequencing. The patients took part in an open-label, single-center phase 2 trial of ibrutinib monotherapy. The goal of deep resolution MiSeq sequencing was a depth between 1 in 1 million and 1 in 200,000 T cells, and coverage averaged 10x per clonotype. The immunoSEQ hsTCRB Kit was used to generate the TCR beta libraries. Under the source paper's analysis protocol: Data were analyzed with ImmunoSEQ Data Assistant and ImmunoSEQ Analyzer, with V, D and J genes assigned per IMGT definitions. Clonality, which ranges from 0 to 1, was calculated by subtracting the normalized Shannon entropy of productive rearrangement frequencies from one. Only overrepresented clonotypes making up at least 0.05% of the repertoire of each patient were included in the public clonotype analysis. Thirteen age-matched healthy donor repertoires from immuneACCESS served as clonality controls. TCRdb obtained this table from immuneACCESS and retained in-frame rearrangements with V and J assigned. These tables miss some clones; where compared with another copy, unresolved V genes account for less than half of the shortfall, and the remainder is unexplained. V and J calls plus clone size are reproduced from that table; the DNA served to infer D and trimming. The sample records some 200,000 clones, roughly three quarters of which are singletons. 5.9% of the sample is taken by the ten largest.

The origin of this receptor is a human donor with chronic lymphocytic leukemia. This specimen consisted of PBMCs, obtained after 12 months of ibrutinib treatment. The chain employs TRBV28 and TRBJ2-7, with 8 central nucleotides matching TRBD1. CDR3 protein: CASSYPFGTGSREQYF. Here is the DNA: TGTGCCAGCAGTTACCCTTTCGGGACAGGTTCGAGGGAGCAGTACTTC.